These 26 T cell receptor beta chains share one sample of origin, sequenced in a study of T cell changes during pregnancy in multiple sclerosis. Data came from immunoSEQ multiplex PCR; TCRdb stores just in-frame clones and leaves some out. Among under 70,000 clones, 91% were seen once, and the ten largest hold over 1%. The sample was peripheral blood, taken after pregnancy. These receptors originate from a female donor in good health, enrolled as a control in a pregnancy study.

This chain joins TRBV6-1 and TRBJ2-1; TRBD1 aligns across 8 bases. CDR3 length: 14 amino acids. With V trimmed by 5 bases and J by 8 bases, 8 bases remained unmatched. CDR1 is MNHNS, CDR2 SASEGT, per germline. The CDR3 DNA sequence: TGTGCCAGCAGTACCAGGCAGGGGGCTTATGAGCAGTTCTTC. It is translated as CASSTRQGAYEQFF.

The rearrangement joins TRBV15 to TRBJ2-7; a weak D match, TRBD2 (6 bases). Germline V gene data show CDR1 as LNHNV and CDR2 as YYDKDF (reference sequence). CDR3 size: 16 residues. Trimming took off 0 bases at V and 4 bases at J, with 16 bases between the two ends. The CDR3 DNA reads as TGTGCCACCAGCAGAGATGGGACTCCTTTGGGGTACGAGCAGTACTTC. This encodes CATSRDGTPLGYEQYF.

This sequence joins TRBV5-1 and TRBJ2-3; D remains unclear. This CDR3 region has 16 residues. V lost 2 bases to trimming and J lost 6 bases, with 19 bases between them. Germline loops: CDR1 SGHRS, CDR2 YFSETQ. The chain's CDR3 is CASSFEGDSRMDTQYF. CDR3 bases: TGCGCCAGCAGCTTTGAAGGCGATAGCCGGATGGATACGCAGTATTTT.

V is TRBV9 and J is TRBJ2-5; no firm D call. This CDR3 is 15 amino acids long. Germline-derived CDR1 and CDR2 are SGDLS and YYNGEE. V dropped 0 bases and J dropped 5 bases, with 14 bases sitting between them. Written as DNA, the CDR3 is TGTGCCAGCAGCGTAGGGCAGACCCTCGGGGAGACCCAGTACTTC. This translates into CASSVGQTLGETQYF.

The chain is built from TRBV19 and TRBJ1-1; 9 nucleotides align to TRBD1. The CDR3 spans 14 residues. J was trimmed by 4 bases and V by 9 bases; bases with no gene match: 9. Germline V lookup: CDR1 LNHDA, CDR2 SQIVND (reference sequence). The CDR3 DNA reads TGTGCCAGCACTCATACAGGGGGCGGCACTGAAGCTTTCTTT. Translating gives CASTHTGGGTEAFF.

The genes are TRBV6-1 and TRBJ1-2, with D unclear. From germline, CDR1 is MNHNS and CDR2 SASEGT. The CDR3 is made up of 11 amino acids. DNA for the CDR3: TGTGCGGGGAAGGGAGAAAATGGCTACACCTTC. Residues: CAGKGENGYTF.

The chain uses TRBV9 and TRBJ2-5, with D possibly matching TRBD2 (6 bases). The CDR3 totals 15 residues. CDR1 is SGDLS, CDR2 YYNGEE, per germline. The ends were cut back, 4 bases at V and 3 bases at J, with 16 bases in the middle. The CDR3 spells CASSPRWGEEETQYF. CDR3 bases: TGTGCCAGCAGCCCACGGTGGGGGGAAGAAGAGACCCAGTACTTC.

This CDR3 is CAWSRRLAGADTQYF. In DNA form, the CDR3 reads TGTGCCTGGAGTCGGAGACTAGCGGGGGCAGATACGCAGTATTTT. This chain joins TRBV30 and TRBJ2-3; 12 bases agree with TRBD2. V shed 2 bases and J 4 bases; nucleotides not matched to a gene: 4. Germline V gene sequence: CDR1 GTSNPN, CDR2 SVGIG (reference sequence). This CDR3 is built from 15 residues. Using reference TRBV30 and TRBJ2-3 for the parts outside the CDR3, the full variable domain is SQTIHQWPATLVQPVGSPLSLECTVEGTSNPNLYWYRQAAGRGLQLLFYSVGIGQISSEVPQNLSASRPQDRQFILSSKKLLLSDSGFYLCAWSRRLAGADTQYFGPGTRLTVL.

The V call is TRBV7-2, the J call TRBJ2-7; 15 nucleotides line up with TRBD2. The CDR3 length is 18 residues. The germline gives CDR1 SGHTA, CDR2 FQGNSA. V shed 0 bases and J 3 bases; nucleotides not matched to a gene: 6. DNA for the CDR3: TGTGCCAGCAGCTTAGCCTCCGGGACTAGCGGGGGGTACTACGAGCAGTACTTC. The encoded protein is CASSLASGTSGGYYEQYF.

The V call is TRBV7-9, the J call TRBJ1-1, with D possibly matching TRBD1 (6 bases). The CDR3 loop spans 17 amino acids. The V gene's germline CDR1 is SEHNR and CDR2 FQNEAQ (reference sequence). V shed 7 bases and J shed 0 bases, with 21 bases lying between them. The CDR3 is CASTIGGAGQMNTEAFF. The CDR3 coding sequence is TGTGCCAGCACCATAGGGGGAGCCGGACAGATGAACACTGAAGCTTTCTTT.

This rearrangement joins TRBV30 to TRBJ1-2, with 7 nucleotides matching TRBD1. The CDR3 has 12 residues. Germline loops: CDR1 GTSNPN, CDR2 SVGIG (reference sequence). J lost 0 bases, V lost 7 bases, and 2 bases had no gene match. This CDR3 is CASTGTNYGYTF. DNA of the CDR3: TGTGCCTCGACAGGGACTAACTATGGCTACACCTTC.

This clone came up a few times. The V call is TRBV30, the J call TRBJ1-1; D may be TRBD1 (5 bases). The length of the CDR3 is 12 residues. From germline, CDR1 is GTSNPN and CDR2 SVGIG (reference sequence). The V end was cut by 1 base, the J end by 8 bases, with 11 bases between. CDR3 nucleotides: TGTGCCTGGAGTGGCCAATACAGGGAAGCTTTCTTT. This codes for CAWSGQYREAFF.

As DNA, the CDR3 is TGTGCCAGCAGGAACGGATTCAGGGGGCCCGGTCAGCCCCAGCATTTT. Protein sequence: CASRNGFRGPGQPQHF. The rearrangement links TRBV2 to TRBJ1-5; 8 nucleotides line up with TRBD1. Trimming took 6 bases from V and 6 from J; bases not matched to a gene: 13. The CDR3 extends over 16 amino acids. The germline gives CDR1 SNHLY, CDR2 FYNNEI.

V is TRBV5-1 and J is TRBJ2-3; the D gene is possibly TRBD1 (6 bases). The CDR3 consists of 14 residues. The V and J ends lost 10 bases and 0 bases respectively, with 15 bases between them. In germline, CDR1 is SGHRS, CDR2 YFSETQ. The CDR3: CAGTPGQSTDTQYF. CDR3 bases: TGCGCCGGCACCCCCGGACAGAGCACAGATACGCAGTATTTT.

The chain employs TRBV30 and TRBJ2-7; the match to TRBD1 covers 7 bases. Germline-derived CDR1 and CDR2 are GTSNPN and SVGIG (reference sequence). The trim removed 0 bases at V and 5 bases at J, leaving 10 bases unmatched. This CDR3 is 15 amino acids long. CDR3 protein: CAWSVQSRGIDEQYF. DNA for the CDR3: TGTGCCTGGAGTGTACAGAGCAGGGGGATCGACGAGCAGTACTTC.

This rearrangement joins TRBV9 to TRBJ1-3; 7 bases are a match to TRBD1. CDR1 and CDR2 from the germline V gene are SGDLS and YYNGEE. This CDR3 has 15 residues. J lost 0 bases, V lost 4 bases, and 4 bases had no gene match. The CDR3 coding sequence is TGTGCCAGCAGCACCGGACAGGACTCTGGAAACACCATATATTTT. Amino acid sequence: CASSTGQDSGNTIYF.

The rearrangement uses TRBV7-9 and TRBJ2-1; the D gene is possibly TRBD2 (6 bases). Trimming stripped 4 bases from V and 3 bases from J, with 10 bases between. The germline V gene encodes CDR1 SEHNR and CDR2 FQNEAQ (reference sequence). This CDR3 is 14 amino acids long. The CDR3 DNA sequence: TGTGCCAGCAGCTCATCGACTAGCTACAATGAGCAGTTCTTC. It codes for CASSSSTSYNEQFF.

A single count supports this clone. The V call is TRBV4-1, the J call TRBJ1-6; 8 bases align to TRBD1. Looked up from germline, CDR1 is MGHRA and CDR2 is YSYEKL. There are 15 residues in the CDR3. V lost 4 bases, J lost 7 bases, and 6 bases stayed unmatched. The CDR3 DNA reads TGCGCCAGCAGCCTAACAGGGGGTAGGAATTCACCCCTCCACTTT. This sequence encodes CASSLTGGRNSPLHF.

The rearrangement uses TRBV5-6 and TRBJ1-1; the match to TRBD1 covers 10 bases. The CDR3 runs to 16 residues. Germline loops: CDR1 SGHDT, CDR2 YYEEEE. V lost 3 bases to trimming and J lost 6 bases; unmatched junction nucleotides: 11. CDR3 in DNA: TGTGCCAGCAGCTCCCGGGACAGGGGCATCATCTCTGAAGCTTTCTTT. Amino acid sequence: CASSSRDRGIISEAFF.

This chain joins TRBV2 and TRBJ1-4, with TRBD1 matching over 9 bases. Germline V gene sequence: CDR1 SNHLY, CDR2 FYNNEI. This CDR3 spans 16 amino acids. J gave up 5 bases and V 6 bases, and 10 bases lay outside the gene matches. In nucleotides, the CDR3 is TGTGCCAGCAGAGATAGATCCGGGACAGGGAATGAAAAACTGTTTTTT. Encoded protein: CASRDRSGTGNEKLFF.

The CDR3 coding sequence is TGCGCCAGCAGCTTGGCCCCAGGTAACGGTGAGCAGTTCTTC. Translated: CASSLAPGNGEQFF. The chain recombines TRBV5-1 with TRBJ2-1; no clear D. The CDR3 length is 14 residues. V shed 0 bases and J shed 9 bases, with 13 bases lying between them. Germline CDR1 is SGHRS and CDR2 is YFSETQ.

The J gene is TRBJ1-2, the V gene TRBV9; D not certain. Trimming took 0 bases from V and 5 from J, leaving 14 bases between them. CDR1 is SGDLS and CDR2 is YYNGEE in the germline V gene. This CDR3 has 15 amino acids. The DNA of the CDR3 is TGTGCCAGCAGCGTAGGGTCATACAGCACATATGGCTACACCTTC. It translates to CASSVGSYSTYGYTF.

Written as DNA, the CDR3 is TGTGCCAGCAGCTTAGCCCCGCAGGGGCAAGAGACCCAGTACTTC. This codes for CASSLAPQGQETQYF. The rearrangement links TRBV13 to TRBJ2-5, with D perhaps matching TRBD1 (6 bases). The CDR3 sequence is 15 residues long. Germline V lookup: CDR1 PRHDT, CDR2 FYEKMQ (reference sequence). V lost 1 base and J 2 bases, leaving 11 bases between the germline ends.

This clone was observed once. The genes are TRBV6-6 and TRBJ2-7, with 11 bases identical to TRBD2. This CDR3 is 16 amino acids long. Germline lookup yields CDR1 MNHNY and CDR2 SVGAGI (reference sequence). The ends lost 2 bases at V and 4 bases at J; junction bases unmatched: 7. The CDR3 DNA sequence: TGTGCCAGCAGTTACACTCTAGCGGGGGGTACGTACGAGCAGTACTTC. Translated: CASSYTLAGGTYEQYF.

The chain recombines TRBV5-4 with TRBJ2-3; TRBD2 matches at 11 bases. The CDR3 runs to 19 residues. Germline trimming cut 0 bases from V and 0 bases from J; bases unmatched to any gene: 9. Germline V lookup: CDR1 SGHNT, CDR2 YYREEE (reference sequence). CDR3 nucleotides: TGTGCCAGCAGCTTGGGGGCAACTAGCGGGGGCACGAGCACAGATACGCAGTATTTT. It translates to CASSLGATSGGTSTDTQYF.

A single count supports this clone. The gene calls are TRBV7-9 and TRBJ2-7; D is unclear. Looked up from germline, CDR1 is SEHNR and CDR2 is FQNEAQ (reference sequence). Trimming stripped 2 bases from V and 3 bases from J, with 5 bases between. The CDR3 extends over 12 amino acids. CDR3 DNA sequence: TGTGCCAGCAGCTTATACGGCTACGAGCAGTACTTC. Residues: CASSLYGYEQYF. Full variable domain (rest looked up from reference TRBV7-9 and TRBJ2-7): DTGVSQNPRHKITKRGQNVTFRCDPISEHNRLYWYRQTLGQGPEFLTYFQNEAQLEKSRLLSDRFSAERPKGSFSTLEIQRTEQGDSAMYLCASSLYGYEQYFGPGTRLTVT.